This entry lists 7 T cell receptor beta chains sequenced from one sample in a study of blood T cell repertoires in COVID-19. The protocol was immunoSEQ multiplex PCR, while the TCRdb copy is restricted to in-frame clones and leaves out a portion. The repertoire holds about 85,000 clones, around 90% seen once, with more than 3.5% in the top ten. Material: peripheral blood. Receptors were obtained from a woman of 80 years or more with active or convalescent COVID-19.

This chain uses TRBV5-1 with TRBJ2-7, with TRBD1 identical over 12 bases. The length of the CDR3 is 13 residues. The germline gives CDR1 SGHRS, CDR2 YFSETQ. Trimming took 5 bases from V and 6 from J; bases not matched to a gene: 3. The CDR3 loop reads CASRRDRGPEQYF. CDR3 nucleotide sequence: TGCGCCAGCAGACGGGACAGGGGGCCCGAGCAGTACTTC. Filled out from reference TRBV5-1 and TRBJ2-7, the complete variable domain reads KAGVTQTPRYLIKTRGQQVTLSCSPISGHRSVSWYQQTPGQGLQFLFEYFSETQRNKGNFPGRFSGRQFSNSRSEMNVSTLELGDSALYLCASRRDRGPEQYFGPGTRLTVT.

This clone appeared a few times. The chain couples TRBV2 to TRBJ1-3, with 7 nucleotides matching TRBD1. The CDR3 totals 15 residues. V dropped 7 bases and J dropped 0; count of bases not matched to a gene: 6. Germline CDR1 and CDR2: SNHLY and FYNNEI. CDR3 in amino acids: CASTGTDFSGNTIYF. Here the CDR3 DNA reads TGTGCCAGCACCGGGACAGACTTCTCTGGAAACACCATATATTTT.

CDR3 sequence reads: CASSVDLGGDTQYF. In nucleotides, the CDR3 is TGTGCCAGCAGCGTAGACCTGGGGGGAGATACGCAGTATTTT. The chain couples TRBV9 to TRBJ2-3; weak D call: TRBD2 (6 bases). Trimming took 0 bases from V and 5 from J, leaving 10 bases between them. The germline V gene encodes CDR1 SGDLS and CDR2 YYNGEE. The CDR3 is 14 residues long.

The J gene is TRBJ1-1, the V gene TRBV29-1; D may be TRBD1 (6 bases). Trimming removed 6 bases at V and 0 bases at J, with 14 bases between. CDR3 size: 14 residues. Germline loops: CDR1 SQVTM, CDR2 ANQGSEA. The CDR3 bases are TGCAGCGTCAAAAGGACAGCAATGAACACTGAAGCTTTCTTT. The encoded protein is CSVKRTAMNTEAFF.

Only a few counts were recorded for this clone. The J gene is TRBJ2-7, the V gene TRBV27, with D possibly matching TRBD1 (5 bases). The CDR3 extends over 12 amino acids. V lost 11 bases and J 1 base, leaving 12 bases between the germline ends. The germline gives CDR1 MNHEY, CDR2 SMNVEV (reference sequence). The CDR3, as DNA: TGTGCCGCCCAGGGTCGGTCCTACGAGCAGTACTTC. Translation: CAAQGRSYEQYF.

The chain is built from TRBV5-1 and TRBJ2-5; possibly TRBD1 for D (7 bases). The ends were cut back, 4 bases at V and 5 bases at J, with 18 bases in the middle. Germline CDR1 is SGHRS and CDR2 is YFSETQ. The CDR3 is made up of 15 amino acids. The CDR3 spells CASSLNGQEGETQYF. As DNA, the CDR3 is TGCGCCAGCAGCCTAAATGGACAGGAGGGGGAGACCCAGTACTTC.

The V call is TRBV5-6, the J call TRBJ1-2; 8 bases match TRBD1. The length of the CDR3 is 16 residues. The trim removed 0 bases at V and 7 bases at J, leaving 11 bases unmatched. Germline assignment: CDR1 SGHDT and CDR2 YYEEEE. The CDR3 region is CASSLADSLQGGGYTF. In DNA form, the CDR3 reads TGTGCCAGCAGCTTGGCGGACAGCCTACAGGGGGGTGGCTACACCTTC.